Included here is one TCR beta chain sequence, with context. Its antigen target is currently unknown. It has no much larger one-base neighbor in the sample; base qualities were not kept. Via the germline V gene, CDR1 is LGHNA and CDR2 YSLEER. Taken from cysteine to phenylalanine, the CDR3 has 15 residues. Here the CDR3 DNA is all that survives: 45 bases in frame from base 1. Relative to germline, V is 1 base shorter and J is 5 bases shorter, with 9 bases between their ends. The sample originates from a study of blood T cell repertoires in COVID-19 (dated by TCRdb to the early 2020s). For context, the study as a whole: Collaborator samples came from the United States, Italy and Spain and covered acute and convalescent phases of COVID-19. The material from the prospective study consisted of cDNA or gDNA derived from T cells, B-cell-depleted T cells, or PBMCs. A freely available public database, intended as a resource for researchers studying the immune response to SARS-CoV-2, is where the repertoires were released. The samples were drawn from the first 160 participants of the ongoing ImmuneRACE study and from more than 1,000 subjects provided by 6 global collaborators. Subjects who had been exposed to COVID-19, were actively infected with it, or had recovered from it provided the deeply sampled blood TCRbeta repertoires that made up the dataset. Where available, HLA class I and class II types were obtained from metadata supplied by the sample provider rather than from assay-based typing. Sample metadata almost always included a de-identified subject ID, COVID-19 status, age in years and sex. General conclusions and limits of the study: The quantity of clinical and demographic metadata differed by source and by participant and was supplied without curation.

Enrolling through a virtual design, the prospective study's participants ranged in age from roughly 18 to 89 years and lived across around 25 United States geographic areas. In the prospective study, participants were assigned to cohorts based on the clinical history participants reported in a screening survey and a study questionnaire. For ImmuneRACE Cohort 3, a participant was defined as recovered based on two consecutive negative NP/OP PCR tests, clearance by a healthcare professional, or resolution of symptoms. Each participant in the prospective study had whole blood, serum and a nasopharyngeal or oropharyngeal swab collected by mobile phlebotomists. Prospective study participants could optionally give additional blood draws and questionnaires over a 2-month period. Blood samples from the prospective study were shipped frozen or at room temperature prior to DNA extraction. TCRbeta CDR3 regions were amplified from genomic DNA using the immunoSEQ Assay, a bias-controlled multiplex PCR. As for the original processing: The number of nucleated cells in each sample was estimated by amplification of reference gene primers within the assay. To quantify the absolute abundance of each unique TCRbeta CDR3 rearrangement, sequence reads were collapsed and filtered. Productive Simpson clonality was computed per sample as the square root of Simpson's diversity index over productive rearrangements. TCRdb stores this immuneACCESS table with in-frame sequences only. Part of the clones is absent; in the studies checked, under half of the shortfall reflects unresolved V genes, and no reason is known for the rest. V, J and clone size derive from that table, while D and trimming were established from the DNA sequence. For this sample there are over 300,000 clones; approximately 89% appear just once. The ten largest clones represent approximately 9.8% of the sample.

The receptor chain draws on TRBV4-3 and TRBJ1-6; confidence is insufficient to name the D gene. The TCR sequence derives from a middle-aged woman who had recovered from COVID-19. The specimen sequenced was PBMCs or T cells enriched from blood (not recorded which). In nucleotides, the sequence is TGCGCCAGCAGCCAAGTGGCACAAAATAATTCACCCCTCCACTTT. This yields the protein CASSQVAQNNSPLHF.